Detailed here is one T cell receptor beta chain. This clone was counted a few times. What this receptor recognizes is not known. It has no much larger one-base neighbor in the sample; base qualities were not kept. Other DNA variants within this sample encode the same CDR3. Library creation used the immunoSEQ multiplex PCR assay. A mixture of 60 forward primers for TCR Vbeta segments and 13 reverse primers for TCR Jbeta segments was used in the multiplex PCR. The CDR3 region of rearranged TCR beta genes was amplified from genomic DNA with a multiplex PCR assay. The Illumina HiSeq System was used to sequence the amplified TCR beta libraries as 87-base-pair reads. The published analysis was carried out like this. Across the 700 or so repertoires, a later analysis counted 78 million or so unique TCR beta chains, 8.5 million to 12 million of which were shared by at least two donors. Raw reads were error-corrected and collapsed into unique sequences with a nearest-neighbor algorithm that merged closely related sequences to remove PCR and sequencing errors. CDR3 sequences were aligned to IMGT reference sequences to assign V, D and J gene segments. For a sequence to be retained, a match of at least six nucleotides to both a V gene segment and a J gene segment was required. A rearrangement counted as productive if the CDR3 had no stop codons and remained in frame with V and J, and every other rearrangement counted as non-productive. CDR3 was defined by IMGT convention, running from the second conserved V-encoded cysteine to the conserved J-encoded phenylalanine. The earlier analysis of 587 of the donors excluded sequences that lacked an unambiguous match to a single V gene segment. In an earlier analysis of several hundred of the donors, a V segment was called functional when productive rearrangements were above 56.7%, and segregating when the standard deviation between donors exceeded 5%. A statistical classification framework was built to diagnose cytomegalovirus status from the catalog of TCR beta chain sequences. In a later analysis, V and J genes were assigned by comparing TCR nucleotide sequences against IMGT/GENE-DB human TR gene sequences. A later analysis assigned CDR3 sequences and most-parsimonious VDJ recombination scenarios with the TCRdist pipeline. In a later analysis, each TCR beta chain was defined by its CDR3 amino acid sequence together with its V-gene family, and reads lacking a unique V-gene family were excluded. As a way to deal with suspected cross-contamination and a sequencing artifact, a later analysis dropped roughly 620 nucleotide sequences that were highly shared and had low generation probability. In a later analysis, a clonal expansion index was calculated for each public chain from normalized within-repertoire ranks of inferred template counts. A later analysis computed generation probabilities with a VDJ recombination model fitted to out-of-frame rearrangements, and checked the results against IGoR. A later analysis scored TCR-TCR, TCR-HLA and TCR-CMV co-occurrence with hypergeometric tests, applying a repertoire-size bias correction to TCR pairs. In a later analysis, false discovery rates were estimated by permuting HLA or CMV assignments 20 times. In a later analysis, co-occurring TCRs were grouped with DBSCAN, and TCRdist sequence similarity was added when clustering was performed within HLA-allele-positive subsets. Repertoires with fewer than 30,000 or more than 120,000 public chains were left out of co-occurrence clustering, as were about 5 repertoires with anomalous nucleotide sharing. Here the immuneACCESS table is served through TCRdb, limited to in-frame sequences with V and J called. Missing clones are a known gap in these copies; in checked studies unresolved V genes cover under half, and the rest lacks a known reason. D and trimming were read from the DNA, whereas the V and J calls and clone size are those reported in that table. This sample has 43,000 or so clones in its table, and around three quarters of those were observed once. The ten most abundant clones make up more than 1.2% of the sample.

The data stem from a study of cytomegalovirus exposure and HLA in healthy donors (dated by TCRdb to between 2016 and 2019). For context, the study as a whole: An earlier analysis of roughly 630 of the donors reported approximately 290 Gb of sequence data and about 100 million unique TCR beta sequences from 150 million to 200 million T cells. Around 320 gigabases of sequencing data and 80 million or so unique TCR sequences were included in an early release covering about 620 HLA-typed donors. Of the approximately 400 genotyped donors, roughly 76% were placed in the genetic ancestry cluster associated with self-reported Caucasian donors. The study aimed to test whether signatures of past pathogen exposure could be identified by cataloging public T cell receptors. The study used immunosequencing to profile the T cell repertoires of several hundred subjects and linked those repertoires to cytomegalovirus serostatus. Besides the first cohort of more than 650 subjects, a separate validation cohort made up of 90 to 150 different subjects was used. High-throughput TCR immunosequencing, statistical association of individual TCRs with disease status, and machine learning were combined to predict cytomegalovirus infection status. A later analysis re-examined previously published TCR beta repertoires from about 700 donors and added high-resolution HLA genotyping to investigate patterns of TCR occurrence. Rather than drawing on any new phenotypic data, the later analysis identified candidate immune exposures from TCR beta sequences and the way those sequences occurred across donors. An earlier analysis of several hundred of the donors used high-throughput TCR beta sequencing to judge whether each TCR beta V gene segment behaved as functional or pseudogenic. Alongside the repertoire data, information on donor age, sex, ethnicity and CMV serostatus was compiled. Genome-wide SNP genotypes for about 65% of the roughly 670 donors were used in a later genetic analysis, which treated that subset as a discovery cohort. All discovery cohort repertoires had been generated on a single sequencing platform. HLA typing covered class I and class II loci at four-digit resolution. Typing coverage varied by locus: roughly 629-630 donors for A, B, C, DRB1 and DQB1; approximately 520 for DQA1; over 600 for DPA1; roughly 470 for DPB1. A few DR-DQ haplotypes were treated as single units for association and clustering because of strong linkage in the cohort. On average, about 200,000 unique TCR beta nucleotide sequences were sequenced per donor among 398 genotyped donors of the cohort, with roughly 20% of those sequences being non-productive.

After removal of 6 bases from V and 5 bases from J, the junction retains 10 bases not matched to a gene. Looking up the germline V gene (reference sequence) yields CDR1 MNHEY and CDR2 SMNVEV. The CDR3 sequence holds 17 residues, the cysteine and phenylalanine included. Only the CDR3 part of the read is kept: 51 bases, read in frame from the first base. The cohort consisted of hundreds of healthy bone marrow donors. All cohort members were sampled while nominally healthy, although unrecorded immune exposures were likely present. The donor was CMV seronegative and was included in the group of several hundred seronegative cohort members. Each donor provided a peripheral blood sample, and peripheral blood mononuclear cells were used for TCR beta sequencing. The Qiagen DNeasy Blood Extraction Kit was used to extract genomic DNA from the blood cell samples. The full study reports these points: Because counts were too low, some 17 rarely observed V segments, including chromosome 9 orphons, were left out of the earlier analysis of 500 to 650 of the donors. A further reported finding was that TCR beta sequences accurately predicted the HLA-A and HLA-B alleles for most subjects in the first cohort. A later analysis reported that several top co-occurrence clusters appeared linked to parvovirus B19, influenza, CMV and Epstein-Barr virus. Sequencing depth was assumed to be roughly uniform across donors in the presence/absence analyses, though that assumption may not hold. A cluster of highly shared sequence variants was judged likely to be a technical artifact of the sequencing pipeline. Linkage disequilibrium might explain the correlated functional status among segregating V segments, but an unknown experimental factor could not be excluded. Some IMGT-functional V segments, including TRBV6-2 and TRBV6-3, could not be distinguished by the 87-base-pair reads and were therefore excluded. According to a later analysis, most CMV-associated TCR beta chains appeared to be HLA-restricted, and the HLA associations seemed to be driven largely by CMV exposure. Immune exposure information for the cohort was limited to CMV serostatus. When HLA alleles, especially DR and DQ, strongly co-occurred, TCR associations were difficult to assign to individual alleles. Because some donors lacked HLA typing at each locus, the association tests relied only on the typed subset. A few of the identified cytomegalovirus-associated TCR beta chains were confirmed in vitro to be specific for cytomegalovirus antigens. Across donors, most TCR sequences were observed very rarely, whereas some public TCRs were present in many individuals. Broadly in line with IMGT annotations, most TCR beta V segments showed up in productive rearrangements about 90% or about 30% of the time in an earlier analysis of approximately 600 of the donors. A later genetic analysis associated a missense DCLRE1C variant with V-gene and J-gene trimming of TCR beta chains, and an independent cohort replicated the association. A later analysis found that HLA-associated TCR beta chains were more clonally expanded and had lower generation probabilities than equally common non-associated chains. The authors suggested that the approach could potentially be extended to other disease states and immunological phenotypes. The study gave a list of some 150 TCR beta chains associated with cytomegalovirus. In a later genetic analysis, fewer N-insertions in productive TCRs were reported among donors in an Asian-associated ancestry cluster than the approximately 630-donor mean. The classifier was reported to diagnose cytomegalovirus status with high specificity and sensitivity in both the original and validation cohorts. In a later analysis, the rate of TCR association differed among HLA loci, with DRB1 alleles having the most associated TCRs and HLA-C alleles having the fewest. In this cohort, only TCR beta chains were sequenced, and detectable features were limited by the absence of alpha or paired-chain data. Specific HLA alleles were associated with 15,000 to 20,000 TCR beta sequences at a false discovery rate of 0.05 in a later analysis.

Material for sequencing was PBMCs. The chain links TRBV27 with TRBJ2-3; 14 central bases correspond to TRBD2. The sequence was collected from a man aged 30-40 years in good health and CMV-seronegative. Here is the DNA: TGTGCCAGCAGCCCGGGACTAGCGGGAGTAAGGGGAGATACGCAGTATTTT. Translated, this gives CASSPGLAGVRGDTQYF.